These 16 T cell receptor beta chains share one sample of origin, sequenced in a study of T cells expressing NK-cell markers. TCRdb re-called the 5' RACE reads and gives one entry per CDR3 protein, without DNA. Seen in this sample are 550,000 to 600,000 distinct CDR3 sequences; the ten most common clones hold approximately 3.6%. The source material was blood T cells: a sorted CD56 or NKG2C T cell subset, CD4+ or CD8+ T cells, or bulk PBMC T cells (not recorded which). All receptors come from a man aged 18 to 29 in good health.

The chain joins TRBV6-5 to TRBJ2-7; TCRdb names TRBD1, which stays unverified in the absence of DNA. CDR1 and CDR2 (germline): MNHEY, SVGAGI. The CDR3 runs to 15 residues. CDR3 sequence: CASSYRGKRSYEQYF.

The CDR3 loop is CAISADSYEQYF. This rearrangement joins TRBV10-3 to TRBJ2-7; TCRdb outputs TRBD1, but without DNA this stays unchecked. CDR3 length: 12 amino acids. The germline V gene has CDR1 ENHRY and CDR2 SYGVKD.

J is TRBJ2-7 and V is TRBV24-1; TCRdb reports TRBD1, a call that lacks DNA to check it against. The CDR3 runs 14 residues. Germline CDR1 KGHDR, CDR2 SFDVKD. The CDR3: CATSDDRVPPEQYF.

The V gene is TRBV12-3 or TRBV12-4, the J gene TRBJ2-1; TCRdb indicates TRBD2, and absent DNA this call remains unverified. CDR3 length equals 16 residues. The CDR3 here is CASSLERERDMNEQFF.

The chain has TRBV20-1 and TRBJ2-2. Germline CDR1 DFQATT, CDR2 SNEGSKA (reference sequence). The CDR3 contains 13 residues. The chain's CDR3 is CSAREDGNGELFF.

The rearrangement uses TRBV4-1 and TRBJ2-5; TCRdb outputs TRBD2, but without DNA this stays unchecked. CDR1 is MGHRA and CDR2 is YSYEKL in the germline V gene. This CDR3 has 17 residues. The chain's CDR3 is CASSQPLAGGSEETQYF.

The rearrangement links TRBV15 to TRBJ2-4; TCRdb indicates TRBD1, and absent DNA this call remains unverified. The CDR3 length is 13 residues. Germline V lookup: CDR1 LNHNV, CDR2 YYDKDF (reference sequence). CDR3 in amino acids: CATRGTGNNIQYF.

J is TRBJ1-1 and V is TRBV27; TCRdb reports TRBD1, a call that lacks DNA to check it against. This CDR3 comprises 17 residues. Germline lookup yields CDR1 MNHEY and CDR2 SMNVEV (reference sequence). Here the CDR3 reads CASSLGGDRGGNTEAFF.

The rearrangement joins TRBV24-1 to TRBJ2-2. The germline gives CDR1 KGHDR, CDR2 SFDVKD. The CDR3 has 15 residues. The CDR3 loop is CATSDLEKRSRELFF.

This chain links TRBV12-3 or TRBV12-4 with TRBJ2-6. The CDR3 loop spans 14 amino acids. The chain's CDR3 is CASSLIGGANVLTF.

This chain connects TRBV3-1 to TRBJ2-7; TCRdb calls TRBD1, which cannot be checked without DNA. Germline V gene sequence: CDR1 LGHDT, CDR2 YNNKEL (reference sequence). The CDR3 runs 15 residues. CDR3 region: CASSQAAGSPGEQYF.

This chain joins TRBV3-2 and TRBJ2-1; TCRdb reports TRBD2, a call that lacks DNA to check it against. TRBV3-2 is a listed pseudogene. The length of the CDR3 is 15 residues. The CDR3: CASTPTGTVYNEQFF.

The rearrangement links TRBV21-1 to TRBJ1-1; TCRdb's D call, TRBD1, is unchecked because there is no DNA. TRBV21-1 is listed as a pseudogene. The CDR3 spans 16 residues. CDR3 region: CASSLRGGGLGTEAFF.

This rearrangement joins TRBV3-1 to TRBJ2-1. Germline V CDR1 and CDR2: LGHDT, YNNKEL (reference sequence). This CDR3 is 15 amino acids long. CDR3 in amino acids: CASSHRSGPYNEQFF.

This chain links TRBV6-5 with TRBJ1-1; no DNA is available, so the TRBD1 call from TCRdb remains unchecked. CDR1 is MNHEY, CDR2 SVGAGI, per germline. The CDR3 is made up of 14 amino acids. CDR3 residues: CASRGQGASTEAFF.

The V and J genes are TRBV20-1 and TRBJ1-5; TCRdb's assignment of TRBD1 cannot be checked, as there is no DNA. Germline-derived CDR1 and CDR2 are DFQATT and SNEGSKA (reference sequence). The CDR3 runs to 16 residues. CDR3 in amino acids: CSARDLLQGVDQPQHF.